This T cell receptor (beta chain) appears in the sequencing data of a study of blood T cell repertoires in COVID-19. As for the study in general: COVID-19 samples, acute and convalescent, were from the United States, Italy and Spain. The analysed material was cDNA or gDNA that came from T cells, B-cell-depleted T cells, or PBMCs.

One Seattle source followed patients from active infection through their disease course. Methods used by the authors: The assay estimated nucleated cells by amplifying reference gene primers. Clones were read by immunoSEQ multiplex PCR, and TCRdb kept only the in-frame ones, dropping some. V, J and clone size are taken as reported in that table, and D and trimming were inferred from the DNA itself. The data hold about 250,000 clones, with around nine tenths observed a single time. This clonotype was sampled from a man aged 25-45 years with COVID-19, enrolled during active disease. Sequencing was carried out using peripheral blood.

CDR3 protein: CASSSLRGGTQYF. CDR3 bases: TGTGCCAGCAGTTCCCTTAGAGGGGGGACCCAGTACTTC. The chain has TRBV28 and TRBJ2-5, with D perhaps matching TRBD1 (6 bases). The CDR3 spans 13 residues. Trimming shortened V by 4 bases and J by 7 bases, and 13 bases separated the two germline ends. CDR1 MDHEN and CDR2 SYDVKM come from the germline V gene.